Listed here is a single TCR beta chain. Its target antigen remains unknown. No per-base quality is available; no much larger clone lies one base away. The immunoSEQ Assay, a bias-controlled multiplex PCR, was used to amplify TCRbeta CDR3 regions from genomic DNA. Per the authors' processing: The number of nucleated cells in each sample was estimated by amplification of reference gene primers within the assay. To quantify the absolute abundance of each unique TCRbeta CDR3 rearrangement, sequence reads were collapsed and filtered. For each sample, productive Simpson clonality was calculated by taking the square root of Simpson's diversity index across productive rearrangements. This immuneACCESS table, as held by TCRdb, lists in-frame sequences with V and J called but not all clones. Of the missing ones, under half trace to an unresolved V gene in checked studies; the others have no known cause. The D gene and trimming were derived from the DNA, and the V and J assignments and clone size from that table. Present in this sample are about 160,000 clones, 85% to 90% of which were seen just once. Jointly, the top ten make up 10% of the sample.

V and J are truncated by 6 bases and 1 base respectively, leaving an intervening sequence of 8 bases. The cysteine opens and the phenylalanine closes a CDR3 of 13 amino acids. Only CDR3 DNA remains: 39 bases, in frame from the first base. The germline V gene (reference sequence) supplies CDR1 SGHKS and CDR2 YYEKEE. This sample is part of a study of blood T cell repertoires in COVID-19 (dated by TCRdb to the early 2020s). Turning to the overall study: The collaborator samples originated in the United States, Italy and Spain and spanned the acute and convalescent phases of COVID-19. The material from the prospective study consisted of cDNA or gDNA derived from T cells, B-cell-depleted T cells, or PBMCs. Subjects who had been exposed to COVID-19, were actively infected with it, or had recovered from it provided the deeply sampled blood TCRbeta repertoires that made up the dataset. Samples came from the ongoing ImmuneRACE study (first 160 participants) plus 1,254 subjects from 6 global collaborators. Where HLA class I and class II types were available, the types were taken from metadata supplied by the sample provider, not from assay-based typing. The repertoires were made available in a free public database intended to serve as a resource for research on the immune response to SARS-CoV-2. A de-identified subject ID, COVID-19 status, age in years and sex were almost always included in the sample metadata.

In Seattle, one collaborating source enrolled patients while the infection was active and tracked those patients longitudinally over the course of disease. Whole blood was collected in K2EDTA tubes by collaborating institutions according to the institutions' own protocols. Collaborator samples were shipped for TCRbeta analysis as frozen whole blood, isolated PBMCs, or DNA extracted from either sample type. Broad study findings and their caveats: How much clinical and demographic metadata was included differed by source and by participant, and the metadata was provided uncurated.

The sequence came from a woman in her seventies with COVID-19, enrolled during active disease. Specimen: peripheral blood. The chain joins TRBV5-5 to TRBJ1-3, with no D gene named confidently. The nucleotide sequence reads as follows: TGTGCCAGCACCGTGGAGTCTGGAAACACCATATATTTT. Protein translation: CASTVESGNTIYF.